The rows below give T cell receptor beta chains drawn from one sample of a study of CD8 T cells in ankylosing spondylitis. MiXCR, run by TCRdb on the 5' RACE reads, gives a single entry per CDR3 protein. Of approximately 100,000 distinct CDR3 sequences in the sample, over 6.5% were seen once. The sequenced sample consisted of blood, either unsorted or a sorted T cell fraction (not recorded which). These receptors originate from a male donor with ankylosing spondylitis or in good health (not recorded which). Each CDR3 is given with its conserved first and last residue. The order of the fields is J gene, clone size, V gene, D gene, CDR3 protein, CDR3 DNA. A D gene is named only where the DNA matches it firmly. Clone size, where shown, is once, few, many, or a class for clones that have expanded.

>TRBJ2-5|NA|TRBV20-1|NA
CSVKWAGQETQYF
TGCAGTGTAAAGTGGGCCGGGCAAGAGACCCAGTACTTC
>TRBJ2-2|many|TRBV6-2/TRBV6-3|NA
CASSFVRTGELFF
TGTGCCAGCAGTTTCGTGCGGACCGGGGAGCTGTTTTTT
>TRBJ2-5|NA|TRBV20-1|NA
CSARDVAGDLGETQYF
TGCAGTGCTAGAGATGTGGCAGGGGATTTGGGAGAGACCCAGTACTTC
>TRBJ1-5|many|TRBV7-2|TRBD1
CASSLIQGSNQPQHF
TGTGCCAGCAGCTTAATACAGGGGAGCAATCAGCCCCAGCATTTT
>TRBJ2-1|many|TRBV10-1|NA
CASSESTTGWGQNEQFF
TGCGCCAGCAGTGAGTCGACTACAGGTTGGGGCCAGAATGAGCAGTTCTTC
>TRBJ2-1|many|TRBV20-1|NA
CSARKLQRSAGGQFF
TGCAGTGCTAGAAAACTTCAACGTAGCGCCGGGGGGCAGTTCTTC
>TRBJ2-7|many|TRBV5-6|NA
CASSSFPGQIRVIYEQYF
TGTGCCAGCAGCTCATTCCCTGGACAGATTCGCGTCATCTACGAGCAGTACTTC
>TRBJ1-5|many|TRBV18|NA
CASSTLSQPQHF
TGTGCCAGCTCAACTTTGAGTCAGCCCCAGCATTTT
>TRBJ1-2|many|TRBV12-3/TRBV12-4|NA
CASSLVGLDGYTF
TGTGCCAGCAGTTTAGTAGGGTTGGATGGCTACACCTTC
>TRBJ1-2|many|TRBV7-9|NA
CASSDTRQGFYGYTF
TGTGCCAGCAGCGATACCCGCCAGGGATTCTATGGCTACACCTTC
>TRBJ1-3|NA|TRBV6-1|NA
CASSGADSGNTIYF
TGTGCCAGCAGTGGGGCGGACTCTGGAAACACCATATATTTT
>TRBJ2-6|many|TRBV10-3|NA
CAGGHGGANVLTF
TGTGCCGGGGGGCATGGGGGGGCCAACGTCCTGACTTTC
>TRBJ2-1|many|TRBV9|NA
CASSLDLSYNEQFF
TGTGCCAGCAGCCTGGATCTTTCCTACAATGAGCAGTTCTTC
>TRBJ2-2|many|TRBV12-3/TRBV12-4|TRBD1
CASSLAGGRNGELFF
TGTGCCAGCAGTTTGGCAGGGGGACGCAACGGGGAGCTGTTTTTT
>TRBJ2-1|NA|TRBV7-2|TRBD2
CASSSFGGGGGYNEQFF
TGTGCCAGCAGCTCCTTCGGGGGGGGCGGGGGTTACAATGAGCAGTTCTTC
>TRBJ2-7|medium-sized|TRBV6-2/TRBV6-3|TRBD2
CASSLLTSGYEQYF
TGTGCCAGCAGCCTCCTGACTAGCGGCTACGAGCAGTACTTC
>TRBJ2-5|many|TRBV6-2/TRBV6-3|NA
CASRLDFQETQYF
TGTGCCAGCAGACTGGACTTTCAAGAGACCCAGTACTTC
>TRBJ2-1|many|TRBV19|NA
CASSTRQVQGNEQFF
TGTGCCAGTAGTACGAGACAGGTTCAGGGGAATGAGCAGTTCTTC
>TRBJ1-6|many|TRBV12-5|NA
CASGLVWTVGPTIKPSPLHF
TGTGCTAGTGGTTTGGTCTGGACAGTTGGCCCAACGATTAAACCTTCACCCCTCCACTTT
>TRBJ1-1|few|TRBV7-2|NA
CASKSFGGTEAFF
TGTGCCAGCAAGTCGTTCGGGGGCACTGAAGCTTTCTTT
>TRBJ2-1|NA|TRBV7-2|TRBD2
CASSLGTSGTGEQFF
TGTGCCAGCAGCTTAGGGACTAGCGGGACCGGGGAGCAGTTCTTC
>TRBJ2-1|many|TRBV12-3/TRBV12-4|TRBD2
CASSLAGGPGNEQFF
TGTGCCAGCAGCTTAGCGGGGGGGCCGGGCAATGAGCAGTTCTTC
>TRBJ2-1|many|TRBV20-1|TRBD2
CSARDRTSGYNEQFF
TGCAGTGCTAGAGACCGGACTAGCGGCTACAATGAGCAGTTCTTC
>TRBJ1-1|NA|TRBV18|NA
CASSPPSRTGDEAFF
TGTGCCAGCTCACCACCGTCTCGAACCGGAGATGAAGCTTTCTTT
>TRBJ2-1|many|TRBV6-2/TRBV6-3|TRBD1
CASSSGTGVLNEQFF
TGTGCCAGCAGCTCCGGGACAGGCGTCCTCAATGAGCAGTTCTTC
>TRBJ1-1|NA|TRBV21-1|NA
CASSKADRNTEAFF
TGTGCCAGCAGCAAAGCGGATAGGAACACTGAAGCTTTCTTT
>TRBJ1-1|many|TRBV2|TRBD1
CASSSDRGRDTEAFF
TGTGCCAGCAGCTCGGACAGGGGGCGAGACACTGAAGCTTTCTTT
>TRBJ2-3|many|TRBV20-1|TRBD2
CSAREPSRGGRSEEADTQYF
TGCAGTGCTAGAGAGCCCTCTAGGGGCGGGAGAAGCGAGGAGGCAGATACGCAGTATTTT
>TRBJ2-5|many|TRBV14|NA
CASSQGSTPYQETQYF
TGTGCCAGCAGCCAGGGATCCACACCGTACCAAGAGACCCAGTACTTC
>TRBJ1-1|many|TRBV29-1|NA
CSVRNTEAFF
TGCAGCGTAAGGAACACTGAAGCTTTCTTT
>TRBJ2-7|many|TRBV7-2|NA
CASSLALGEGGFYEQYF
TGTGCCAGCAGCTTAGCCCTGGGGGAGGGGGGCTTCTACGAGCAGTACTTC
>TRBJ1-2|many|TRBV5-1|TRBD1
CASSEQGALYGYTF
TGCGCCAGCAGCGAACAGGGGGCCCTCTATGGCTACACCTTC
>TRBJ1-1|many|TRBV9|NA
CASSPGRLFMNTEAFF
TGTGCCAGCAGCCCGGGACGGCTGTTTATGAACACTGAAGCTTTCTTT
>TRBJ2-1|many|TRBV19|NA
CASSIQSGSSYNEQFF
TGTGCCAGTAGTATACAAAGCGGCAGCTCCTACAATGAGCAGTTCTTC
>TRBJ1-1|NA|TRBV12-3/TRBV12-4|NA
CASSLRTVPLMNTEAFF
TGTGCCAGCAGTTTAAGGACAGTCCCGCTCATGAACACTGAAGCTTTCTTT
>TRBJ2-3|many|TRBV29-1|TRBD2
CSGGRANTDTQYF
TGCAGCGGCGGGAGGGCGAACACAGATACGCAGTATTTT
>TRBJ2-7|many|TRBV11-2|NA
CASSPIGGGRSSYEQYF
TGTGCCAGCAGCCCTATAGGCGGGGGCCGGAGCTCCTACGAGCAGTACTTC
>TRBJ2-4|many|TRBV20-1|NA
CSARVATGNIQYF
TGCAGTGCTAGAGTCGCAACAGGAAACATTCAGTACTTC
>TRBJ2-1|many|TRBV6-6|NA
CASSYFDEQFF
TGTGCCAGCAGTTACTTCGATGAGCAGTTCTTC
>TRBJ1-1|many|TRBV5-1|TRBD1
CASSFRQGGGLNTEAFF
TGCGCCAGCAGCTTCCGACAGGGCGGTGGGTTGAACACTGAAGCTTTCTTT